A selection of T cell receptor beta chains follows, all from one sample in a study of blood T cell repertoires in COVID-19. Assay used: immunoSEQ multiplex PCR; TCRdb lists only in-frame clones, some missing. The top ten hold around 7% of the sample, which has about 380,000 clones, around 89% seen once. Material: peripheral blood. The receptors were sampled from a man aged 18 to 35 with active or convalescent COVID-19. CDR3s include the opening cysteine and the closing phenylalanine or tryptophan. A D gene is named only where the DNA matches it firmly. Clone size is shown for a subset of rows, as once, few, many or a class of expanded clone.

clone_size	v_call	d_call	j_call	cdr3_aa	cdr3_nt
.	TRBV27	TRBD2	TRBJ2-7	CASSWTSGKSYEQYF	TGTGCCAGCAGTTGGACTAGCGGGAAGTCCTACGAGCAGTACTTC
few	TRBV18	.	TRBJ1-1	CASSPSDLQVSNTEAFF	TGTGCCAGCTCACCCTCGGACCTACAGGTTTCTAACACTGAAGCTTTCTTT
.	TRBV28	TRBD1	TRBJ1-5	CASSFVGQINSNQPQHF	TGTGCCAGCAGTTTTGTGGGACAGATAAATAGCAATCAGCCCCAGCATTTT
.	TRBV15	TRBD1	TRBJ2-7	CATSRVGTGLYEQYF	TGTGCCACCAGCAGGGTCGGGACAGGGTTGTACGAGCAGTACTTC
.	TRBV7-8	TRBD2	TRBJ2-2	CASSFWTSGGARELFF	TGTGCCAGCAGCTTCTGGACTAGCGGGGGGGCTAGGGAGCTGTTTTTT
once	TRBV11-2	.	TRBJ1-2	CASSLDIVYGYTF	TGTGCCAGCAGCTTAGATATAGTCTATGGCTACACCTTC
.	TRBV7-8	.	TRBJ2-7	CASTKRSGLNSYEQYF	TGTGCCAGCACCAAAAGGTCAGGGTTAAATTCCTACGAGCAGTACTTC
.	TRBV6-2/TRBV6-3	TRBD1	TRBJ1-2	CASSGTELYGYTF	TGTGCCAGCAGCGGGACAGAACTCTATGGCTACACCTTC
.	TRBV2	.	TRBJ1-1	CASSRTGDVFEAFF	TGTGCCAGCAGTCGAACGGGGGACGTATTTGAAGCTTTCTTT
.	TRBV19	TRBD2	TRBJ2-1	CASSIAGGPNEQFF	TGTGCCAGTAGTATAGCGGGAGGGCCGAATGAGCAGTTCTTC
.	TRBV4-1	.	TRBJ2-5	CASSPDSKETQYF	TGCGCCAGCAGCCCCGACAGCAAAGAGACCCAGTACTTC
few	TRBV13	TRBD2	TRBJ2-3	CASSLGSGLVTDTQYF	TGTGCCAGCAGCTTAGGGTCGGGACTAGTCACAGATACGCAGTATTTT
once	TRBV2	.	TRBJ2-2	CASSEGLGWINTGELFF	TGTGCCAGCAGTGAAGGGTTGGGCTGGATAAACACCGGGGAGCTGTTTTTT
.	TRBV2	.	TRBJ2-7	CASSESPRTYEQYF	TGTGCCAGCAGTGAATCCCCTAGAACCTACGAGCAGTACTTC
.	TRBV12-3/TRBV12-4	.	TRBJ1-1	CASSLYVDTEAFF	TGTGCCAGCAGTTTGTATGTCGACACTGAAGCTTTCTTT
.	TRBV28	.	TRBJ1-5	CASSRQTNQPQHF	TGTGCCAGCAGCCGACAGACTAATCAGCCCCAGCATTTT
.	TRBV4-3	TRBD2	TRBJ2-1	CASSQAGGAYNEQFF	TGCGCCAGCAGCCAAGCGGGAGGGGCCTACAATGAGCAGTTCTTC
.	TRBV3-1/TRBV3-2	.	TRBJ2-1	CASSPAVESSYNEQFF	TGTGCCAGCAGCCCGGCGGTGGAGTCCTCCTACAATGAGCAGTTCTTC
.	TRBV4-3	.	TRBJ1-2	CASSQEGFMAGQANYGYTF	TGCGCCAGCAGCCAAGAAGGATTTATGGCAGGGCAAGCTAACTATGGCTACACCTTC
once	TRBV9	TRBD2	TRBJ2-7	CASSGSGLAHEQYF	TGTGCCAGCAGCGGCTCGGGACTAGCCCACGAGCAGTACTTC
.	TRBV28	.	TRBJ1-4	CASSGGLGRGQEKLFF	TGTGCCAGCAGTGGGGGACTGGGGAGGGGTCAAGAAAAACTGTTTTTT
.	TRBV19	.	TRBJ2-1	CATRGGEQFF	TGTGCCACTAGGGGGGGTGAGCAGTTCTTC
.	TRBV27	TRBD2	TRBJ2-1	CASSLATSGIPPEQFF	TGTGCCAGCAGTTTAGCAACTAGCGGGATCCCTCCCGAGCAGTTCTTC
.	TRBV2	.	TRBJ1-6	CASRISTEIYNSPLHF	TGTGCCAGCAGAATCTCAACAGAAATATATAATTCACCCCTCCACTTT
few	TRBV6-5	TRBD1	TRBJ1-5	CASSLQGTGQPQHF	TGTGCCAGCAGTCTTCAGGGGACAGGGCAGCCCCAGCATTTT
.	TRBV13	.	TRBJ1-1	CASSSGPDSEAFF	TGTGCCAGCAGCTCAGGACCCGACAGTGAAGCTTTCTTT
once	TRBV6-2/TRBV6-3	TRBD1	TRBJ1-3	CASSYAGGSSGNTIYF	TGTGCCAGCAGTTACGCAGGGGGAAGCTCTGGAAACACCATATATTTT
.	TRBV5-8	.	TRBJ1-1	CASSLRGGLRKNTEAFF	TGTGCCAGCAGCTTGAGGGGGGGTCTTAGAAAGAACACTGAAGCTTTCTTT
.	TRBV5-6	TRBD1	TRBJ1-5	CASSLGQGISNQPQHF	TGTGCCAGCAGCTTGGGACAGGGGATAAGCAATCAGCCCCAGCATTTT
once	TRBV19	.	TRBJ1-2	CASSVQLNYGYTF	TGTGCCAGTAGTGTACAGCTTAACTATGGCTACACCTTC
.	TRBV6-5	TRBD2	TRBJ2-3	CASSFYGGGTDTQYF	TGTGCCAGCAGTTTTTACGGCGGGGGGACAGATACGCAGTATTTT
.	TRBV6-5	TRBD1	TRBJ2-4	CASSSPGTGASTIQYF	TGTGCCAGCAGTTCCCCCGGGACAGGGGCCTCTACGATTCAGTACTTC
.	TRBV19	.	TRBJ2-3	CASSVADTDTQYF	TGTGCCAGTAGTGTCGCAGACACAGATACGCAGTATTTT
.	TRBV5-4	TRBD2	TRBJ2-5	CASSLPGLAGVAGETQYF	TGTGCCAGCAGCTTACCGGGACTAGCGGGAGTTGCGGGAGAGACCCAGTACTTC
once	TRBV18	TRBD1	TRBJ1-5	CASSVTGPPSNQPQHF	TGTGCCAGCTCCGTGACAGGGCCCCCTAGCAATCAGCCCCAGCATTTT
.	TRBV19	TRBD1	TRBJ2-3	CATSGQGRDTQYF	TGTGCCACTTCGGGACAGGGTAGGGATACGCAGTATTTT
.	TRBV5-1	.	TRBJ1-2	CASSLDPGDLNGYTF	TGCGCCAGCAGTCTTGACCCCGGGGATTTGAATGGCTACACCTTC
.	TRBV7-9	.	TRBJ2-1	CASSWPVENEQFF	TGTGCCAGCAGCTGGCCGGTGGAGAATGAGCAGTTCTTC
.	TRBV10-1	.	TRBJ2-2	CASSEFTGQRAGTGELFF	TGCGCCAGCAGTGAGTTTACGGGACAGCGAGCGGGCACCGGGGAGCTGTTTTTT
.	TRBV7-6	.	TRBJ2-7	CASSTRGGAGYEQYF	TGTGCCAGCAGCACACGAGGGGGGGCGGGCTACGAGCAGTACTTC
.	TRBV7-8	TRBD2	TRBJ2-5	CASSPGTSGVKTQYF	TGTGCCAGCAGCCCCGGGACTAGCGGGGTAAAGACCCAGTACTTC
.	TRBV9	TRBD1	TRBJ2-3	CASRPTGADTQYF	TGTGCCAGCAGACCGACAGGGGCAGATACGCAGTATTTT
.	TRBV6-1	TRBD1	TRBJ1-3	CASSEGQGGNTIYF	TGTGCCAGCAGTGAGGGACAGGGAGGAAACACCATATATTTT
.	TRBV13	TRBD1	TRBJ2-7	CASSSGQGPYEQYF	TGTGCCAGCAGCTCGGGACAGGGACCCTACGAGCAGTACTTC
.	TRBV7-3	.	TRBJ2-7	CASSPSGLGEQYF	TGTGCCAGCAGTCCGAGCGGATTGGGCGAGCAGTACTTC
once	TRBV4-2	TRBD1	TRBJ1-1	CASSPGQGGNTEAFF	TGTGCCAGCAGCCCCGGACAGGGAGGTAACACTGAAGCTTTCTTT
.	TRBV7-9	.	TRBJ1-3	CASSLAAVGNTIYF	TGTGCCAGCAGCTTAGCGGCGGTAGGAAACACCATATATTTT
.	TRBV9	.	TRBJ2-3	CASSFSGAVGTDTQYF	TGTGCCAGCAGCTTTAGTGGGGCGGTGGGCACAGATACGCAGTATTTT
.	TRBV24-1	TRBD1	TRBJ2-1	CATSDKDRVAYNEQFF	TGTGCCACCAGTGATAAGGACAGGGTCGCCTACAATGAGCAGTTCTTC
.	TRBV7-5	.	TRBJ2-1	CARSLRSSRDEQFF	TGTGCCAGAAGCCTACGGTCTTCGCGGGATGAGCAGTTCTTC
.	TRBV7-9	TRBD1	TRBJ2-3	CASSLVQGADTQYF	TGTGCCAGCAGCTTAGTCCAGGGGGCAGATACGCAGTATTTT
.	TRBV11-2	TRBD1	TRBJ1-2	CASSLVGTGADYGYTF	TGTGCCAGCAGCTTAGTGGGGACAGGGGCCGACTATGGCTACACCTTC
.	TRBV2	TRBD2	TRBJ2-1	CASSERTSGGAYEQFF	TGTGCCAGCAGTGAACGGACTAGCGGGGGGGCATATGAGCAGTTCTTC
few	TRBV28	.	TRBJ1-6	CASNSGGSYNSPLHF	TGTGCCAGCAACTCTGGGGGGTCCTATAATTCACCCCTCCACTTT
once	TRBV7-2	TRBD2	TRBJ2-5	CASSPRGVRETQYF	TGTGCCAGCAGCCCACGGGGGGTCAGGGAGACCCAGTACTTC
.	TRBV9	.	TRBJ1-6	CASSVLDSSFSPLHF	TGTGCCAGCAGCGTATTGGACAGTTCCTTCTCACCCCTCCACTTT
.	TRBV28	TRBD1	TRBJ2-5	CASRKDRGHLETQYF	TGTGCCAGCAGGAAAGACAGGGGGCATTTGGAGACCCAGTACTTC
.	TRBV24-1	.	TRBJ2-2	CATSDFRAGPGGELFF	TGTGCCACCAGTGATTTCAGGGCAGGTCCTGGCGGGGAGCTGTTTTTT
once	TRBV25-1	.	TRBJ1-4	CASSHNEKLFF	TGTGCCAGCAGCCATAATGAAAAACTGTTTTTT
.	TRBV11-1	.	TRBJ2-5	CASSYSRTQETQYF	TGTGCCAGCAGCTATTCAAGGACACAAGAGACCCAGTACTTC